The subject of this entry is one T cell receptor (beta chain). Its antigen is unidentified. The data originate from a study of early T cells in non-severe SARS-CoV-2 infection. On the study more broadly: Sequenced bulk RNA came from whole blood that was unsorted, and chains were unpaired.

Regarding the study as a whole: There was a bias toward anti-spike CD8 responses in VDJdb matching, which missed private and CD4 specificities.

Unique molecular identifier tags were affixed to discrete cDNA molecules. A single record per CDR3 protein comes from TCRdb applying MiXCR to the 5' RACE reads. The repertoire holds tens of thousands of distinct CDR3 sequences, with roughly a tenth as singletons. The CDR3 runs to 14 residues. V gave up 4 bases and J gave up 1 base; unmatched junction bases: 2. Germline assignment: CDR1 SGHDN and CDR2 FVKESK. The sequence was obtained from an adult who was a healthcare worker with PCR-confirmed SARS-CoV-2 infection or an uninfected control (not recorded which). V gene TRBV14 combines with J gene TRBJ1-1; 8 bases are shared with TRBD1. Sequenced: whole blood. In DNA, the CDR3 is TGTGCCAGCAGCCTAACAGGGGGGAACACTGAAGCTTTCTTT. Protein: CASSLTGGNTEAFF.